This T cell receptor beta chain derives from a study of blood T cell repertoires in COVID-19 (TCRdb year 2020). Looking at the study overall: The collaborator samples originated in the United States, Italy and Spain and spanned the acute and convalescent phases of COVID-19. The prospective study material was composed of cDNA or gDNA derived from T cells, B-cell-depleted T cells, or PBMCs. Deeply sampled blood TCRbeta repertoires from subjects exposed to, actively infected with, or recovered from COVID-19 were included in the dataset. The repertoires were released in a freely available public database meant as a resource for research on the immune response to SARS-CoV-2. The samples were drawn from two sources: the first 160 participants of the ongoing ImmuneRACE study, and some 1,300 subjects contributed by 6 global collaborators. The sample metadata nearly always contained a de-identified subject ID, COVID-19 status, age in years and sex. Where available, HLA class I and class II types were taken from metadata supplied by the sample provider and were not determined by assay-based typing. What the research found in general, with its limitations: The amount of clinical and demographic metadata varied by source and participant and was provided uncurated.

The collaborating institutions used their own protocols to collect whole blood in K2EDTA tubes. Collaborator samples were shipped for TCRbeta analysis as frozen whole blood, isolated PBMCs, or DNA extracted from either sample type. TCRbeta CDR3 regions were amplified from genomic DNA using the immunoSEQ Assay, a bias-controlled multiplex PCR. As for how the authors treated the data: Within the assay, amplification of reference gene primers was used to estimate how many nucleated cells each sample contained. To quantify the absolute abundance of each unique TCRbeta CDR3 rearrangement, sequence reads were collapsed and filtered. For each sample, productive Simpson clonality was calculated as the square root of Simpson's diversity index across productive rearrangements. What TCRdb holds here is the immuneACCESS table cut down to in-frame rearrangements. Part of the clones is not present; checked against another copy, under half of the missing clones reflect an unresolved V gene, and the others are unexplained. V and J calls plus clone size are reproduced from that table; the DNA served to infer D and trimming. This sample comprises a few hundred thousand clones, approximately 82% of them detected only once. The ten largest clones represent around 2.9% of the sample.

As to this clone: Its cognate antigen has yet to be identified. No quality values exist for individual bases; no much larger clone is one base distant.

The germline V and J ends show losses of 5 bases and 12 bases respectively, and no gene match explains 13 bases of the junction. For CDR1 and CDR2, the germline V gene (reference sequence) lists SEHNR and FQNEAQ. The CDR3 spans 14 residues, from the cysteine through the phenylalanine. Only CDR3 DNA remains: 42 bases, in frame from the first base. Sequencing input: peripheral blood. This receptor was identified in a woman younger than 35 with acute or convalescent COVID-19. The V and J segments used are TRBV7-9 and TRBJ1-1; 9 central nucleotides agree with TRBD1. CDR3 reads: CASSENPGQGFSFF. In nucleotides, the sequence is TGTGCCAGCAGCGAAAACCCCGGACAGGGGTTCTCTTTCTTT.